Reported below is one TCR beta chain. Its antigen remains undetermined. No base quality information exists; no much larger clone differs at one position. The record originates from a study of blood T cell repertoires in COVID-19 (dated by TCRdb to the early 2020s). Background for the entire study: Samples covering the acute and convalescent phases of COVID-19 were provided by collaborators in the United States, Italy and Spain. Sample metadata almost always included a de-identified subject ID, COVID-19 status, age in years and sex. Where HLA class I and class II types were available, the types were taken from metadata supplied by the sample provider, not from assay-based typing. The samples were drawn from the first 160 participants of the ongoing ImmuneRACE study and from some 1,300 subjects provided by 6 global collaborators. The prospective study material was composed of cDNA or gDNA derived from T cells, B-cell-depleted T cells, or PBMCs. Subjects who had been exposed to COVID-19, were actively infected with it, or had recovered from it provided the deeply sampled blood TCRbeta repertoires that made up the dataset. The repertoires were made available in a free public database intended to serve as a resource for research on the immune response to SARS-CoV-2. Paper-wide results and their limitations: The amount of clinical and demographic metadata varied by source and participant and was provided uncurated.

Participants in the prospective study were aged roughly 18 to 100 years, lived in about two dozen United States geographic areas, and enrolled through a virtual design. Cohort assignment in the prospective study relied on participant-reported clinical history from a screening survey and a study questionnaire. For ImmuneRACE Cohort 3, a participant was defined as recovered based on two consecutive negative NP/OP PCR tests, clearance by a healthcare professional, or resolution of symptoms. In the prospective study, whole blood, serum and a nasopharyngeal or oropharyngeal swab were collected from each participant by mobile phlebotomists. Participants in the prospective study had the option to provide additional blood draws and questionnaires over a 2-month period. Before DNA extraction, prospective study blood samples were shipped either frozen or at room temperature. TCRbeta CDR3 regions were amplified from genomic DNA by means of the immunoSEQ Assay, a bias-controlled multiplex PCR. Concerning the study's data processing: Nucleated cell counts per sample were estimated from amplification of reference gene primers within the assay. Sequence reads were collapsed and filtered to measure the absolute abundance of every unique TCRbeta CDR3 rearrangement. For each sample, productive Simpson clonality was calculated as the square root of Simpson's diversity index over productive rearrangements. TCRdb provides this immuneACCESS table in a form limited to in-frame rearrangements. Some clones are lacking; in checked studies, under half of them reflect an unresolved V gene, and why the rest are absent is not known. That table furnishes V, J and clone size, whereas the DNA furnished D and trimming. The sample table contains hundreds of thousands of clones; only one count was recorded for roughly 90% of them. The top ten clones comprise about 2.4% of the sample.

Taken from the germline V gene, the CDR1 and CDR2 loops are LGHNA and YSLEER. Deletion took 3 bases off V and 2 bases off J, with a span of 11 bases between the germline ends. CDR3 length: 15 amino acids, cysteine to phenylalanine. Kept here is only the CDR3 DNA, which spans 45 bases and is read in frame from base 1. The rearrangement combines TRBV4-3 with TRBJ1-5; TRBD1 is possibly the D segment (5 matching bases). The source is a man between 60 and 75 years old who had recovered from COVID-19. Sequencing used PBMCs or T cells enriched from blood (not recorded which). The CDR3 region has the sequence CASSHRRGGNQPQHF. The nucleotides are TGCGCCAGCAGCCATCGTAGGGGTGGCAATCAGCCCCAGCATTTT.